This T cell receptor (beta chain) was profiled in a study of long-term antiretroviral therapy in people with HIV. With regard to this clone: Antigen unknown.

Each specimen consisted of about 0.85-10 million cryopreserved PBMC prior to extraction of DNA. General study points: Transplant-donor-level diversity was not reached after ART, though diversity increased. It was observed that HIV repertoires exhibited narrower CDR3 length ranges than controls. Pre-ART expanded clones dominated the repertoire at every time point.

The libraries were made with immunoSEQ v3.0 at survey level. Here immunoSEQ multiplex PCR was the method, and the copy in TCRdb shows in-frame clones only, minus some. The sample carries about 10,000 clones, roughly 89% recorded once. Germline V gene lookup returns CDR1 SEHNR and CDR2 FQNEAQ (reference sequence). The CDR3 spans 14 residues. Trimming took off 4 bases at V and 2 bases at J, with 11 bases between the two ends. The sequencing used unsorted PBMCs, collected 0.2 years before starting antiretroviral therapy. The V call is TRBV7-9, the J call TRBJ1-1; D remains unclear. The clonotype originates from a woman in her 40s with HIV. The CDR3 protein is CASSSQAGNTEAFF. CDR3 sequence (DNA): TGTGCCAGCAGCTCCCAGGCGGGAAACACTGAAGCTTTCTTT. Full variable domain (remainder filled in from reference TRBV7-9 and TRBJ1-1): DTGVSQNPRHKITKRGQNVTFRCDPISEHNRLYWYRQTLGQGPEFLTYFQNEAQLEKSRLLSDRFSAERPKGSFSTLEIQRTEQGDSAMYLCASSSQAGNTEAFFGQGTRLTVV.